This TCR beta chain was sequenced in a study of T cells in Graves' hyperthyroidism and ophthalmopathy. At the level of the study: Before any treatment, at initial diagnosis, peripheral blood was collected.

Authors of the study amplified TCR beta CDR3 regions from RNA transcripts. The HTBI set primed first-round TCR CDR3 RT-PCR. Via MiXCR, TCRdb re-called the multiplex PCR reads, giving one row per CDR3 protein. The table records about 840,000 distinct CDR3 sequences, around 38% of them present only once. Aged 18 to 65, the patients had hyperthyroidism that was newly diagnosed and had lasted under 2 months. As to this clonotype: Antigen: not known.

Broader study findings: Most thyroid clonotypes expanded above 0.001 were also detected in blood.

Source material: blood. This receptor was identified in a man between 18 and 35 years old with Graves' hyperthyroidism.

CDR3 protein: CASSWGQGAQTQYF. The CDR3 coding sequence is TGCGCCAGCAGCTGGGGACAGGGGGCGCAGACCCAGTACTTC. This chain uses TRBV5-1 with TRBJ2-5, with 12 nucleotides matching TRBD1. Germline CDR1 and CDR2: SGHRS and YFSETQ. V gave up 3 bases and J gave up 6 bases; unmatched junction bases: 3. The CDR3 consists of 14 residues.